Reported below is one TCR beta chain. Its antigen is not yet known. Qualities for individual bases were not recorded, and no much larger clone is one base off. The sample belongs to a study of blood T cell repertoires in COVID-19 (TCRdb year 2020). The study in broad terms: Samples from collaborators originated in the United States, Italy and Spain and spanned both the acute and convalescent phases of COVID-19. The samples were drawn from the first 160 participants of the ongoing ImmuneRACE study and from over a thousand subjects provided by 6 global collaborators. Subjects who had been exposed to COVID-19, were actively infected with it, or had recovered from it provided the deeply sampled blood TCRbeta repertoires that made up the dataset. The material from the prospective study consisted of cDNA or gDNA derived from T cells, B-cell-depleted T cells, or PBMCs. The repertoires were made available in a free public database intended to serve as a resource for research on the immune response to SARS-CoV-2. Nearly every sample came with metadata listing a de-identified subject ID, COVID-19 status, age in years and sex. Where available, HLA class I and class II types were taken from metadata supplied by the sample provider and were not determined by assay-based typing.

TCRbeta CDR3 regions were amplified from genomic DNA using the immunoSEQ Assay, a bias-controlled multiplex PCR. As for how the authors treated the data: Within the assay, amplification of reference gene primers was used to estimate how many nucleated cells each sample contained. To quantify the absolute abundance of each unique TCRbeta CDR3 rearrangement, sequence reads were collapsed and filtered. For each sample, productive Simpson clonality was calculated as the square root of Simpson's diversity index over productive rearrangements. TCRdb stores this immuneACCESS table with in-frame sequences only. Part of the clones is absent; in the studies checked, under half of the shortfall reflects unresolved V genes, and no reason is known for the rest. Clone size and V and J calls were adopted from that table, with D and trimming inferred from the DNA. This sample has 200,000 to 250,000 clones in its table, and just over 85% of those were observed once. The ten biggest clones cover around 6.5% of the sample.

V is cut by 0 bases and J by 9 bases, and the space between the germline ends is 15 bases. CDR1 and CDR2 are drawn from the germline V gene (reference sequence): LNHNV, YYDKDF. Taken from cysteine to phenylalanine, the CDR3 has 15 residues. The only DNA kept is the CDR3, 45 bases in frame from the first base. What the research found in general, with its limitations: Clinical and demographic metadata were provided uncurated, with the amount varying by source and participant.

Collaborating institutions collected whole blood in K2EDTA tubes following their own protocols. For TCRbeta analysis, collaborators shipped samples in one of three forms: frozen whole blood, isolated PBMCs, or DNA extracted from either of those sample types. The clonotype comes from a man older than 75 with acute or convalescent COVID-19. The material sequenced was peripheral blood. The chain is assembled from TRBV15 and TRBJ2-1; TRBD2 is possibly the D segment (5 matching bases). The DNA sequence reads TGTGCCACCAGCAGAGATAGCGCGTCAGTTGCTGAGCAGTTCTTC. It encodes CATSRDSASVAEQFF.